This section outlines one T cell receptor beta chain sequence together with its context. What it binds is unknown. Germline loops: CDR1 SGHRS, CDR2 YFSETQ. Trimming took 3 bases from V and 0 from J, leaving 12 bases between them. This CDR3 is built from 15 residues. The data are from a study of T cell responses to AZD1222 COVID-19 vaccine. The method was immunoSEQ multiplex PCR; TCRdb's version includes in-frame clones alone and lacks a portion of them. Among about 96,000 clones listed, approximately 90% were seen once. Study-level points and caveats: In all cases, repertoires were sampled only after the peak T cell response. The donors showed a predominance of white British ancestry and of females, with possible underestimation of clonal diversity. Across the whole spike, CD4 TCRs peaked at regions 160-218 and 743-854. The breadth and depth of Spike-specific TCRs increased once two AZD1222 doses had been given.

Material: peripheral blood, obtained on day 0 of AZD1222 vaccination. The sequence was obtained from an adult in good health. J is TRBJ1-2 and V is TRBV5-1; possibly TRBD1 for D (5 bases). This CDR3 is CASSWDLSANYGYTF. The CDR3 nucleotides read TGCGCCAGCAGCTGGGACCTGTCAGCTAACTATGGCTACACCTTC. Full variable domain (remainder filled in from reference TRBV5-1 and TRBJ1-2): KAGVTQTPRYLIKTRGQQVTLSCSPISGHRSVSWYQQTPGQGLQFLFEYFSETQRNKGNFPGRFSGRQFSNSRSEMNVSTLELGDSALYLCASSWDLSANYGYTFGSGTRLTVV.